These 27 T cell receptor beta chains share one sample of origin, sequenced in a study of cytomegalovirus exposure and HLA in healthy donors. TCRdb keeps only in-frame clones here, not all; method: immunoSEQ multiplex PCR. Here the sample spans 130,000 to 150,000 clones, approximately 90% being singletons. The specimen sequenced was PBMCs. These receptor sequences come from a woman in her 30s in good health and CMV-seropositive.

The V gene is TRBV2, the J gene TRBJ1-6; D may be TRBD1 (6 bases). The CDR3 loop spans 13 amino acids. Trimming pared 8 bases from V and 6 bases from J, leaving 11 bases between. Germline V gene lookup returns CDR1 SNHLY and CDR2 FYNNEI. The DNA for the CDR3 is TGTGCCAGCGAGACAGGATTTAATTCACCCCTCCACTTT. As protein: CASETGFNSPLHF.

This CDR3 reads CASSSGSRWNTQYF. DNA for the CDR3: TGTGCCAGCAGCTCGGGGTCTCGTTGGAATACGCAGTATTTT. The chain joins TRBV5-4 to TRBJ2-3, with D perhaps matching TRBD2 (5 bases). The ends were cut back, 3 bases at V and 7 bases at J, with 15 bases in the middle. The germline V gene encodes CDR1 SGHNT and CDR2 YYREEE (reference sequence). The length of the CDR3 is 14 residues.

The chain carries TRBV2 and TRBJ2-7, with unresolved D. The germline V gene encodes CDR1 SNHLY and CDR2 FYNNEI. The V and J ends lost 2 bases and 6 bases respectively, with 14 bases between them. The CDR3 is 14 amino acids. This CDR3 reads CASSELPTVGEQYF. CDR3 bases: TGTGCCAGCAGTGAATTGCCTACCGTCGGCGAGCAGTACTTC.

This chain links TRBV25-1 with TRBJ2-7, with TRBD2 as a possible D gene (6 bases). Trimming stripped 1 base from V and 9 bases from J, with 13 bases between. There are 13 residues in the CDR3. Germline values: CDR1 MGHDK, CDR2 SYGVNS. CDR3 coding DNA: TGTGCCAGCAGTGAATCGTCACGGGGAGGGCAGTACTTC. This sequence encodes CASSESSRGGQYF.

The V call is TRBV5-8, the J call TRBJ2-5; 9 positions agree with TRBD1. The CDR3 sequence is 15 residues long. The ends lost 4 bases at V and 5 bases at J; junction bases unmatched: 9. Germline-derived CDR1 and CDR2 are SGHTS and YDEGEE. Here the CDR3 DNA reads TGTGCCAGCAGCCCAGCCGGGACAGGGATGGAGACCCAGTACTTC. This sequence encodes CASSPAGTGMETQYF.

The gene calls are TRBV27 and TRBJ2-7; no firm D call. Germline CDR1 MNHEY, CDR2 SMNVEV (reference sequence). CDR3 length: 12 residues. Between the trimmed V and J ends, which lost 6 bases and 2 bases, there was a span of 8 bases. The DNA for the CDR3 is TGTGCCAGCAGCGCCGACACCTACGAGCAGTACTTC. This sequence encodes CASSADTYEQYF.

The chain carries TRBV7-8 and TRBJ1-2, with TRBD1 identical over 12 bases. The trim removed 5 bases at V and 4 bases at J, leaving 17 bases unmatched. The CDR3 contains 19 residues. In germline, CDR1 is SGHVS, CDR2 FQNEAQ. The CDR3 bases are TGTGCCAGCAGCCCAGGGGCCGGGACAGGGGGCGTAGGTCGCTATGGCTACACCTTC. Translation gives CASSPGAGTGGVGRYGYTF.

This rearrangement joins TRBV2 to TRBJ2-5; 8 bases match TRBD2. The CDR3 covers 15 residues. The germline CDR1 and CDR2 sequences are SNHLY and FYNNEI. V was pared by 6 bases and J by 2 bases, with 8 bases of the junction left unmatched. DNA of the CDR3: TGTGCCAGCAGGAGCTCGGGGGGGGTTCAAGAGACCCAGTACTTC. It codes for CASRSSGGVQETQYF.

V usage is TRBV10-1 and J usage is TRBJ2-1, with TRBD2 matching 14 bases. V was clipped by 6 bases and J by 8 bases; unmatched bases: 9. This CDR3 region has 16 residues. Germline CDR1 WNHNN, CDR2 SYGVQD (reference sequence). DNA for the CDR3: TGCGCCAGCAGGGAGCCGGGACTAGCGGGAGTGGATGAGCAGTTCTTC. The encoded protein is CASREPGLAGVDEQFF.

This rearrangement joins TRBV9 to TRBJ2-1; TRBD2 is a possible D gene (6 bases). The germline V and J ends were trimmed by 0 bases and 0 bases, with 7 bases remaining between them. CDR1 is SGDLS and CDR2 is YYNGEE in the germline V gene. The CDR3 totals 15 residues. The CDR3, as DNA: TGTGCCAGCAGCGTAGTGGGGGGCTCCTACAATGAGCAGTTCTTC. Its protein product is CASSVVGGSYNEQFF.

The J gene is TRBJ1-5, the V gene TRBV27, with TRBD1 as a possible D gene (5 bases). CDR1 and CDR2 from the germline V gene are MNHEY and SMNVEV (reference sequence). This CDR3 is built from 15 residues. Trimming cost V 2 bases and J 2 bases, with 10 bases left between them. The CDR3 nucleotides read TGTGCCAGCAGTTTACTGGGGCGAGGCAATCAGCCCCAGCATTTT. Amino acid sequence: CASSLLGRGNQPQHF.

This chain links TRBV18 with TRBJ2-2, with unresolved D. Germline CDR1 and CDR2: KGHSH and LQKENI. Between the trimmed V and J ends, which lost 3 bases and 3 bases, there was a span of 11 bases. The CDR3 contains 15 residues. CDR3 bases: TGTGCCAGCTCACCCCCACGACTCTACACCGGGGAGCTGTTTTTT. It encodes CASSPPRLYTGELFF.

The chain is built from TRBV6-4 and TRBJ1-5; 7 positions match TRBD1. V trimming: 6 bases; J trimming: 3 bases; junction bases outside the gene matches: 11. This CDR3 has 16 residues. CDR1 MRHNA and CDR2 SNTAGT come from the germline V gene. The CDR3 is CASRLPRDSYNQPQHF. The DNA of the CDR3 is TGTGCCAGCAGATTGCCCCGGGACAGTTACAATCAGCCCCAGCATTTT.

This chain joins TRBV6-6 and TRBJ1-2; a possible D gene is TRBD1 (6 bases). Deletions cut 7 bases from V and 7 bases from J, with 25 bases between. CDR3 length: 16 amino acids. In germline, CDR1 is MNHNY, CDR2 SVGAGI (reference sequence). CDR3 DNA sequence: TGTGCCAGCAACCTACAGGGCGGGGGAAGCTATGGTGGCTACACCTTC. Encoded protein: CASNLQGGGSYGGYTF.

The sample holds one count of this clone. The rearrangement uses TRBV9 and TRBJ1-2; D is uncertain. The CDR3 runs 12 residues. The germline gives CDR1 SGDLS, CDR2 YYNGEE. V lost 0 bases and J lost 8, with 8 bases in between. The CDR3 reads CASSVGVGGYTF. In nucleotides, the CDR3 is TGTGCCAGCAGCGTAGGGGTCGGGGGCTACACCTTC.

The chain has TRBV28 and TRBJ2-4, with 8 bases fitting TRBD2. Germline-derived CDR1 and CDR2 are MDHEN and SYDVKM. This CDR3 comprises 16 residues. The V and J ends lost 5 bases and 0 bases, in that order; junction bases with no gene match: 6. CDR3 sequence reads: CASSPGLAGAKNIQYF. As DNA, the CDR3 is TGTGCCAGCAGTCCCGGACTAGCAGGAGCCAAAAACATTCAGTACTTC.

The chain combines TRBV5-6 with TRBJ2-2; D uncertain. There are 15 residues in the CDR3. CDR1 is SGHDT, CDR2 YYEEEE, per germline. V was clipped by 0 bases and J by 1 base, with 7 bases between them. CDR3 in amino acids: CASSLAGLNTGELFF. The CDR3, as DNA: TGTGCCAGCAGCTTGGCAGGCTTGAACACCGGGGAGCTGTTTTTT.

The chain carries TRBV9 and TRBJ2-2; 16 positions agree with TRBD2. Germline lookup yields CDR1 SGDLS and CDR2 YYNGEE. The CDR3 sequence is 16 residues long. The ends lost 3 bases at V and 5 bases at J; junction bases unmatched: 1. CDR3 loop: CASSGGLAGGTGELFF. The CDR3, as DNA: TGTGCCAGCAGCGGGGGACTAGCGGGAGGGACCGGGGAGCTGTTTTTT.

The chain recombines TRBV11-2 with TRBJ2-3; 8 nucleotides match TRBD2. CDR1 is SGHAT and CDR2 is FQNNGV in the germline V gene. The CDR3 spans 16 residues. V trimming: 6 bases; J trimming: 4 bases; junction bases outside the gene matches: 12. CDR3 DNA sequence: TGTGCCAGCAGTCTCGGTACGGGGGGGCGAGCAGATACGCAGTATTTT. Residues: CASSLGTGGRADTQYF.

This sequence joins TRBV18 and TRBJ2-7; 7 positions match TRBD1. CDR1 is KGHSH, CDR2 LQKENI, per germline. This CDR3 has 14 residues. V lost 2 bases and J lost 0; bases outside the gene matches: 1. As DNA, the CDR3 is TGTGCCAGCTCACCAACAGGGGACTCCTACGAGCAGTACTTC. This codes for CASSPTGDSYEQYF.

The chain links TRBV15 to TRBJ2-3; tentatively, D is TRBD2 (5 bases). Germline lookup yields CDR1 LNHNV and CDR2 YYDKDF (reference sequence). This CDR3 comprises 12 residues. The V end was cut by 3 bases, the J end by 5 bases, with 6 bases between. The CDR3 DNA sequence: TGTGCCACCAGCAGTCGGGGAGATACGCAGTATTTT. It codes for CATSSRGDTQYF.

CDR3 sequence reads: CASASLPDTQYF. The CDR3 nucleotides are TGTGCTAGTGCCTCTCTTCCAGATACGCAGTATTTT. V is TRBV12-5 and J is TRBJ2-3; no clear D gene. There are 12 residues in the CDR3. Germline CDR1 is LGHNT and CDR2 is FRNRAP. V shed 7 bases and J shed 4 bases, with 9 bases lying between them.

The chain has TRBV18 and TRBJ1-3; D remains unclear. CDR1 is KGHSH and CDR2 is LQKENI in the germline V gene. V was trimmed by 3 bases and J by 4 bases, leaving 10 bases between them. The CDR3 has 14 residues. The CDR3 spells CASSPLSGGNTIYF. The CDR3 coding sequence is TGTGCCAGCTCACCGCTAAGCGGAGGAAACACCATATATTTT.

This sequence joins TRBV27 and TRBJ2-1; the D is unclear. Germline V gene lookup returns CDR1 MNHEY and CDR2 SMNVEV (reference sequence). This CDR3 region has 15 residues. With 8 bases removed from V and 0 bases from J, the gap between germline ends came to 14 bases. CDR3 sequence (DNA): TGTGCCAGCGGCAGGTTATCAGACTCCTACAATGAGCAGTTCTTC. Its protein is CASGRLSDSYNEQFF.

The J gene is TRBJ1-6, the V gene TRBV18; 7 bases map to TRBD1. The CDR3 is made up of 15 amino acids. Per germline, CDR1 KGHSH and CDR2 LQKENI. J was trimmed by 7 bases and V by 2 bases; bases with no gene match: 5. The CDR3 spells CASSPGGGANSPLHF. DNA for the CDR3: TGTGCCAGCTCACCAGGAGGGGGCGCGAATTCACCCCTCCACTTT.

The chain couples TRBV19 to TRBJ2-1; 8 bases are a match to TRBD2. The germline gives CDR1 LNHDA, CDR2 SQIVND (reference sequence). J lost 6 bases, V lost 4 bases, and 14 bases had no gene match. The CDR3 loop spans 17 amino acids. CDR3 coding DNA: TGTGCCAGTAGTACCTCTCAACGGGGGGGCCGTGCCAATGAGCAGTTCTTC. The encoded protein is CASSTSQRGGRANEQFF.

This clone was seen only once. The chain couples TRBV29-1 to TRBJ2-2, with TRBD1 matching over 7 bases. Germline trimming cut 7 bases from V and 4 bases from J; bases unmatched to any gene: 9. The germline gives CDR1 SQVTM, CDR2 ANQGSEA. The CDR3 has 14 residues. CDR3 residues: CSADTGDLTGELFF. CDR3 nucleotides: TGCAGCGCCGACACAGGGGACCTCACCGGGGAGCTGTTTTTT.